A single TCR beta chain is shown here with its context. The antigen is not known. This sample was taken from a study of T cell responses to AZD1222 COVID-19 vaccine. TCRdb's copy holds only in-frame clones and misses some; the assay was immunoSEQ multiplex PCR. The profile shows about 140,000 clones, approximately 92% of them singletons. V shed 2 bases, J shed 3 bases, and the junction held 6 bases outside the gene matches. Germline V gene lookup returns CDR1 SGHTA and CDR2 FQGNSA. The CDR3 covers 15 residues. Study findings and constraints: Clonal diversity was possibly underestimated, and the donors were mostly white British, with more females.

The clonotype originates from an adult who received the AZD1222 COVID-19 vaccine. This chain joins TRBV7-2 and TRBJ2-7; 8 nucleotides align to TRBD1. The source was peripheral blood, collected 28 days after the second AZD1222 dose. The CDR3 is CASSLLQGGDYEQYF. CDR3 in DNA: TGTGCCAGCAGCTTATTACAGGGGGGCGACTACGAGCAGTACTTC.